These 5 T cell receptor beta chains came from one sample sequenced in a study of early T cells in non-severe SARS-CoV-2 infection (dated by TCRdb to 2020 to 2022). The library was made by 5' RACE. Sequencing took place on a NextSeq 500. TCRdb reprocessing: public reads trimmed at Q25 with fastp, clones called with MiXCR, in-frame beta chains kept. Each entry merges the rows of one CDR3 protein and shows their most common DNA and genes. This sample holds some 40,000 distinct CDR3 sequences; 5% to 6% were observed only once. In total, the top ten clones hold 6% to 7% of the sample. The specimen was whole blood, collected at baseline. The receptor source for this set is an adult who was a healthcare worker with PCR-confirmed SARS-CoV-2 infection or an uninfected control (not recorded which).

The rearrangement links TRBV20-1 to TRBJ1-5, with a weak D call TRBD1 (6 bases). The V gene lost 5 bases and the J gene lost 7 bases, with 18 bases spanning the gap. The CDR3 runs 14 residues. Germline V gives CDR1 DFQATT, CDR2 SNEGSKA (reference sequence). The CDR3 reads CSAWGPGVGQPQHF. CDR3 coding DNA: TGCAGTGCTTGGGGGCCAGGGGTTGGCCAGCCCCAGCATTTT.

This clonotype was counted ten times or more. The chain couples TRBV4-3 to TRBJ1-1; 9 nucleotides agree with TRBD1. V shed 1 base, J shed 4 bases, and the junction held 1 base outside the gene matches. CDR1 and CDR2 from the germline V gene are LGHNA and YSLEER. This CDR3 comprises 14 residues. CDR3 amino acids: CASSQVTGGTEAFF. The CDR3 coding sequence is TGCGCCAGCAGCCAAGTGACAGGGGGCACTGAAGCTTTCTTT.

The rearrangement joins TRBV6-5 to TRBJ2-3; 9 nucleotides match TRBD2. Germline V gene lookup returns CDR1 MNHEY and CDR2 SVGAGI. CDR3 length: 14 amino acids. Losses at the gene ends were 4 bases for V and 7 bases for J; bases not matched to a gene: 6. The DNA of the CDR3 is TGTGCCAGCAGTTTGCGACTAGCGGCCCATACGCAGTATTTT. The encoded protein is CASSLRLAAHTQYF.

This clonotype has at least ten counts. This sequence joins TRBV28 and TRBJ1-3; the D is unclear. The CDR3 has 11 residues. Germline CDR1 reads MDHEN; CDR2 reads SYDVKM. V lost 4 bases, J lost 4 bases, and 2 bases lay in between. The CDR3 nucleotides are TGTGCCAGCAGTTGGGGAAACACCATATATTTT. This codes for CASSWGNTIYF.

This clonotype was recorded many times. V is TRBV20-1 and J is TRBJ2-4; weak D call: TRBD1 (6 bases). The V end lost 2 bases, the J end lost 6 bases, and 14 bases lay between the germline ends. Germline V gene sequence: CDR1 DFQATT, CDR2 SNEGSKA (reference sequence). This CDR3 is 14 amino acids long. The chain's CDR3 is CSARKDSAGNIQYF. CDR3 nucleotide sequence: TGCAGTGCTAGAAAGGACAGTGCTGGAAACATTCAGTACTTC.